This section outlines one TCR beta chain sequence together with its context. V lost 6 bases, J lost 12 bases, and 16 bases stayed unmatched. Germline V gene data show CDR1 as MNHEY and CDR2 as SMNVEV (reference sequence). The CDR3 covers 16 residues. These data belong to a study of blood T cell repertoires in COVID-19. Clones were sequenced by immunoSEQ multiplex PCR, and TCRdb holds only the in-frame ones, with some missing. The sample lists 140,000 or so clones; approximately 87% were seen once. The TCR comes from a man aged 55 to 70 who had recovered from COVID-19. Sequencing used PBMCs or T cells enriched from blood (not recorded which). The chain carries TRBV27 and TRBJ1-6, with 8 bases aligning to TRBD1. The CDR3 loop reads CASSDRQGMARVPLHF. As DNA, the CDR3 is TGTGCCAGCAGCGATCGACAGGGGATGGCCCGCGTACCCCTCCACTTT.